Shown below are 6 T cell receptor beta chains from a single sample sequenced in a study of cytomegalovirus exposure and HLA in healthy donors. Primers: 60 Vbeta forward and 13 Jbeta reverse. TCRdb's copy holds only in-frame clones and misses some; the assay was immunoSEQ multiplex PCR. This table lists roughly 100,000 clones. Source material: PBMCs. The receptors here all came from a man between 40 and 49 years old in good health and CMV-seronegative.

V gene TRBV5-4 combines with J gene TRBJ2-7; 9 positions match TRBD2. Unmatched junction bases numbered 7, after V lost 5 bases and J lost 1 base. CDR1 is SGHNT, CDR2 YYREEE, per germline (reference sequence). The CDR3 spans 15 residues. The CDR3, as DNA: TGTGCCAGCAGAGATAGCGGGAGATCTTCCTACGAGCAGTACTTC. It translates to CASRDSGRSSYEQYF.

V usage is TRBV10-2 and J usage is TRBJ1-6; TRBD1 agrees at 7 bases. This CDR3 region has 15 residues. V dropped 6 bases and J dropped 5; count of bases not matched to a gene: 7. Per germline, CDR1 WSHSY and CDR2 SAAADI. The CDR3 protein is CASRIRDRDNSPLHF. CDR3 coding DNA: TGCGCCAGCAGGATCCGGGACAGAGATAATTCACCCCTCCACTTT.

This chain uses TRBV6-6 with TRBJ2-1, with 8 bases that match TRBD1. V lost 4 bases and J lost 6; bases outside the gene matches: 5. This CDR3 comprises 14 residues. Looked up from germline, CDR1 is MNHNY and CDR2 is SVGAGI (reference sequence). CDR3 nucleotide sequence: TGTGCCAGCAGTTTCGGACAGGGTCGCAATGAGCAGTTCTTC. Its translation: CASSFGQGRNEQFF.

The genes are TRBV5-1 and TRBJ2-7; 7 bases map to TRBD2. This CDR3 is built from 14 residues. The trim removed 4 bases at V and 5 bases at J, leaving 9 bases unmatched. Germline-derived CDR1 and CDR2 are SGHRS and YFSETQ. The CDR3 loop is CASSIGTMNHEQYF. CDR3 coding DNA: TGCGCCAGCAGCATCGGGACTATGAATCACGAGCAGTACTTC.

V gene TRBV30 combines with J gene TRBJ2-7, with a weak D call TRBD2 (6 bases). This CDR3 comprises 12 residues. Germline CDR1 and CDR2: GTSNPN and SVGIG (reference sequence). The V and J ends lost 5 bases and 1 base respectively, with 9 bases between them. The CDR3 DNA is TGTGCCTGGGGGGGGAGTTCCTACGAGCAGTACTTC. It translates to CAWGGSSYEQYF.

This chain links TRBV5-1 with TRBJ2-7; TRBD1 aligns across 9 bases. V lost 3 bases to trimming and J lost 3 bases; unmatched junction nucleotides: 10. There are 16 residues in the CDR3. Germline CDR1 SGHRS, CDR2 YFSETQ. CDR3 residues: CASSSTGQGLGYEQYF. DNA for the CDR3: TGCGCCAGCAGCTCGACGGGACAGGGATTAGGCTACGAGCAGTACTTC.